What follows are 4 T cell receptor beta chains derived from one specimen sequenced in a study of shared clonotypes between healthy human individuals. Clones were sequenced by immunoSEQ multiplex PCR, and TCRdb holds only the in-frame ones, with some missing. This sample has roughly 2,500,000 clones; 93% occur once, and the top ten carry around 0.4%. What was sequenced was naive CD4+ T cells from PBMCs. The subset denotes: CD45RA+ positively selected. The receptors here all came from a man in his late teens or twenties in good health. Some clones in this sample may be carry-over from other donors' samples.

V and J are TRBV29-1 and TRBJ2-5, with D maybe TRBD1 (6 bases). The CDR3 contains 11 residues. Germline V gene lookup returns CDR1 SQVTM and CDR2 ANQGSEA. With 5 bases removed from V and 5 bases from J, the gap between germline ends came to 9 bases. The CDR3 DNA is TGCAGCGTTCCTACAGGGGAGACCCAGTACTTC. Translation: CSVPTGETQYF.

Points on this clone: Other DNA sequences from this sample encode an identical CDR3 as well. This chain links TRBV5-1 with TRBJ2-2, with D perhaps TRBD1 (5 bases). The ends were cut back, 1 base at V and 2 bases at J, with 9 bases in the middle. The CDR3 has 15 residues. The germline V gene encodes CDR1 SGHRS and CDR2 YFSETQ. The CDR3 region has the DNA TGCGCCAGCAGCTTGCCGACAGCTAACACCGGGGAGCTGTTTTTT. Translated: CASSLPTANTGELFF.

This clone has a handful of counts. The chain has TRBV5-1 and TRBJ2-1, with D perhaps matching TRBD1 (5 bases). Trimming removed 2 bases from V and 6 bases from J, with 12 bases in between. The germline CDR1 and CDR2 sequences are SGHRS and YFSETQ. CDR3 length equals 14 residues. The CDR3 DNA follows: TGCGCCAGCAGCTTATTACCCAGGGCCAATGAGCAGTTCTTC. As protein: CASSLLPRANEQFF.

The chain employs TRBV7-3 and TRBJ2-3; no clear D gene. This CDR3 has 15 amino acids. V gave up 3 bases and J gave up 3 bases, with 13 bases separating them. The germline gives CDR1 SGHTA, CDR2 FQGTGA. CDR3 residues: CASSFLGDGTDTQYF. The CDR3 DNA follows: TGTGCCAGCAGCTTCTTGGGCGATGGAACAGATACGCAGTATTTT. Full variable domain (missing parts from reference TRBV7-3 and TRBJ2-3): GAGVSQTPSNKVTEKGKYVELRCDPISGHTALYWYRQSLGQGPEFLIYFQGTGAADDSGLPNDRFFAVRPEGSVSTLKIQRTERGDSAVYLCASSFLGDGTDTQYFGPGTRLTVL.